This T cell receptor (beta chain) was sequenced in a study of blood T cells in healthy people across ages. Trimming took 2 bases from V and 10 from J, leaving 11 bases between them. Germline-derived CDR1 and CDR2 are LGHNA and YSLEER. The CDR3 runs 12 residues. A J-beta primer mix and a sample-barcoded 5' primer were used in a second PCR of about 7 to 12 cycles. One entry per CDR3 protein results from TCRdb running MiXCR on the 5' RACE reads. The sample comprises approximately 900,000 distinct CDR3 sequences, about 44% of which are singletons, and over 10% rests with the top ten. Sequenced: blood. V usage is TRBV4-3 and J usage is TRBJ1-2; D is unclear. This TCR derives from a man in his thirties or forties in good health. The CDR3 nucleotides are TGCGCCAGCAGCCAACTCGGTTCCCCCTACACCTTC. This encodes CASSQLGSPYTF.